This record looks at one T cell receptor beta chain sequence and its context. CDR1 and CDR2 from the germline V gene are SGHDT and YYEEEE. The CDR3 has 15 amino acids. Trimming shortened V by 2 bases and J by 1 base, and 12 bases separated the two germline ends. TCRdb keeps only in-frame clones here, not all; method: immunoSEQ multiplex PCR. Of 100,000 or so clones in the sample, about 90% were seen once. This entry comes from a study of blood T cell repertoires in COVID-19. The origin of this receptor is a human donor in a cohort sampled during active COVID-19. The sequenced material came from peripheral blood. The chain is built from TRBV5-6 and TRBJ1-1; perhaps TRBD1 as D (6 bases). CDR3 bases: TGTGCCAGCAGCTTTCCACAGGGACCGAACACTGAAGCTTTCTTT. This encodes CASSFPQGPNTEAFF.